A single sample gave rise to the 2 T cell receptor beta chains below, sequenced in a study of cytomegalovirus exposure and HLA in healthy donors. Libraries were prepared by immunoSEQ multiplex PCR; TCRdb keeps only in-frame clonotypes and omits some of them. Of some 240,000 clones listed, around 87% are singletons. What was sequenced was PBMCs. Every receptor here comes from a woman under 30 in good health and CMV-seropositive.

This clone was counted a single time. CDR3 nucleotide sequence: TGTGCCAGCAGCCTTGACAGGAATGAGCAGTTCTTC. Translating gives CASSLDRNEQFF. The genes are TRBV27 and TRBJ2-1; D possibly corresponds to TRBD1 (6 bases). The CDR3 contains 12 residues. The V end lost 6 bases, the J end lost 7 bases, and 10 bases lay between the germline ends. Germline CDR1 and CDR2: MNHEY and SMNVEV (reference sequence).

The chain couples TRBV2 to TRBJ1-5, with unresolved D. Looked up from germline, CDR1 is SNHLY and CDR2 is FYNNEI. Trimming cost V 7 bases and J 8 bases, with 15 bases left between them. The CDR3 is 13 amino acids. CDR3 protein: CASKTRTTEPQHF. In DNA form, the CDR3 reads TGTGCCAGCAAGACTCGGACTACGGAGCCCCAGCATTTT.